This T cell receptor beta chain was obtained from a study of shared clonotypes between healthy human individuals. The CDR3 is 14 amino acids. J was trimmed by 3 bases and V by 9 bases; bases with no gene match: 8. Germline V CDR1 and CDR2: LNHNV, YYDKDF (reference sequence). The study drew its donors from healthy HIV-negative adults without recent acute infections or vaccinations. Everyone who donated was a Caucasian adult who lived in Nashville, Tennessee. The assay was immunoSEQ multiplex PCR, and TCRdb's table has in-frame clones only and misses some. The table has around 500,000 clones, 81% seen once.

The clonotype was recovered from a woman aged 40 to 50 in good health. Some clones in this sample may be carry-over from other donors' samples. The specimen was PBMCs. V gene TRBV15 combines with J gene TRBJ2-3, with TRBD2 matching over 8 bases. CDR3 loop: CATRGGRTTDTQYF. CDR3 DNA sequence: TGTGCCACACGGGGGGGCAGGACGACAGATACGCAGTATTTT.